Detailed here is one T cell receptor (beta chain). Other nucleotide sequences from this sample produce the same CDR3. Measured with immunoSEQ multiplex PCR; TCRdb has only the in-frame clones, and not every one. The sample records 90,000 to 100,000 clones, 70% to 90% being singletons. V shed 2 bases and J shed 5 bases, with 6 bases lying between them. This CDR3 is 12 amino acids long. Germline V gives CDR1 MDHEN, CDR2 SYDVKM. This sample is drawn from a study of OX40 agonist ivuxolimab in advanced cancers. At the level of the study: Of mixed ages from about 20 to 80 and averaging about 60 years, the group was roughly 85% male.

Sequenced here: CD4+ or CD8+ T cells sorted from blood, sampled in a trial of the OX40 agonist ivuxolimab. The chain joins TRBV28 to TRBJ1-1; D gene uncertain. The TCR originated in an adult with an advanced solid tumor such as melanoma, head and neck, liver or kidney cancer. In DNA form, the CDR3 reads TGTGCCAGCAGTTTAATGGGGACTGAAGCTTTCTTT. Protein product: CASSLMGTEAFF.